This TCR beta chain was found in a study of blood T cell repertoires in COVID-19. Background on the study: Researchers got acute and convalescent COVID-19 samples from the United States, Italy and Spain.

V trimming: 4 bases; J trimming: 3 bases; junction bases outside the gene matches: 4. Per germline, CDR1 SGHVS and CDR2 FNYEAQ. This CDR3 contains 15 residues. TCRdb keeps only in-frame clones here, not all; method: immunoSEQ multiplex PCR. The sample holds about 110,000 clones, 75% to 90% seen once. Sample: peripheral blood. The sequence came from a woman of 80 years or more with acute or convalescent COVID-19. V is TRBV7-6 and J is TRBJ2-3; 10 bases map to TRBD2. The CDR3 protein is CASSSSGGKTDTQYF. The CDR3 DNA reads TGTGCCAGCAGCTCTAGCGGGGGCAAGACAGATACGCAGTATTTT.